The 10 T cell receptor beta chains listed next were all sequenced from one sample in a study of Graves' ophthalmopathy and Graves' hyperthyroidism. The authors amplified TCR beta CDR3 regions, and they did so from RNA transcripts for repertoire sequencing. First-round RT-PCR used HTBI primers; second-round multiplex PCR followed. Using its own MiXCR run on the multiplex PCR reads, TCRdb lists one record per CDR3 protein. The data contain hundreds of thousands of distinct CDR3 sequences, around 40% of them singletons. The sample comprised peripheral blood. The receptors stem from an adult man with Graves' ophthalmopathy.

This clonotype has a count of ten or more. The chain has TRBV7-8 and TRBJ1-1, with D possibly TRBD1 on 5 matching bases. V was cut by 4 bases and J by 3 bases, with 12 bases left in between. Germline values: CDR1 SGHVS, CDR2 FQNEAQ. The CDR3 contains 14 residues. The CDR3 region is CASSSRPGDTEAFF. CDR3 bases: TGTGCCAGCAGCTCCAGGCCGGGGGACACTGAAGCTTTCTTT.

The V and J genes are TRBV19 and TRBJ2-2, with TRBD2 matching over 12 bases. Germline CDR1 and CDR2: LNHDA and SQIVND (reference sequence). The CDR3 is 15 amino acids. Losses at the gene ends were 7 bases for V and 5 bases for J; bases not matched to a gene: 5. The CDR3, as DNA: TGTGCCAGTAAACTAGCGGGAGGAGGAACCGGGGAGCTGTTTTTT. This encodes CASKLAGGGTGELFF.

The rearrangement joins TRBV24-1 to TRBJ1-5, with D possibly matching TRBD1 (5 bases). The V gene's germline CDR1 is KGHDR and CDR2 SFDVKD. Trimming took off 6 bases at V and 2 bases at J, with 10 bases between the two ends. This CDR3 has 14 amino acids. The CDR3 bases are TGTGCCACCAGTTTACCGGGGGGCAATCAGCCCCAGCATTTT. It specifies CATSLPGGNQPQHF.

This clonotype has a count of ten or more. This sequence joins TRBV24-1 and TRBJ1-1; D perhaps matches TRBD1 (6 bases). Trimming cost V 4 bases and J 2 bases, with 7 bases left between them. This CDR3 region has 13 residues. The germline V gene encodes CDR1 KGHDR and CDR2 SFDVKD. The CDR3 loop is CATSEGANTEAFF. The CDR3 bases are TGTGCCACCAGTGAGGGGGCCAACACTGAAGCTTTCTTT.

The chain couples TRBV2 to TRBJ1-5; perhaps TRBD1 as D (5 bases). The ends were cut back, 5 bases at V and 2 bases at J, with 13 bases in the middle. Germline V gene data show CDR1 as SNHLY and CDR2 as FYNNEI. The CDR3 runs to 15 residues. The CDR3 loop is CASSLGGEGNQPQHF. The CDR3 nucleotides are TGTGCCAGCAGTCTCGGGGGTGAGGGCAATCAGCCCCAGCATTTT.

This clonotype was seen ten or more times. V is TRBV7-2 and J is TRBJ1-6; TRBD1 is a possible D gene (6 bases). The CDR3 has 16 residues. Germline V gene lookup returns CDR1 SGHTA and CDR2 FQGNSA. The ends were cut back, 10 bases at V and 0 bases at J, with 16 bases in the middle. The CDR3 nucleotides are TGTGCCACTCGACAACAGACAGGCTCCTATAATTCACCCCTCCACTTT. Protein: CATRQQTGSYNSPLHF.

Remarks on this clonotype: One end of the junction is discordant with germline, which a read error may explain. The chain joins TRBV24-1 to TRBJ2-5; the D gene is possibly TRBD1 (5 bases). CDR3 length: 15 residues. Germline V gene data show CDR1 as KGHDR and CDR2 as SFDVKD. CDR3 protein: CASSYSSQGLETQYF. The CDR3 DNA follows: TGTGCCAGCAGTTACTCGTCGCAGGGATTAGAGACCCAGTACTTC.

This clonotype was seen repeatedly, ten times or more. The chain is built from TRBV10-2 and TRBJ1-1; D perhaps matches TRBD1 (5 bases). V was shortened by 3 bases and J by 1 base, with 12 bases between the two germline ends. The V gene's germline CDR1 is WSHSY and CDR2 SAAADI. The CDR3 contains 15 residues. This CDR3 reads CASSDQDIRNTEAFF. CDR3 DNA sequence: TGCGCCAGCAGTGATCAGGACATACGGAACACTGAAGCTTTCTTT.

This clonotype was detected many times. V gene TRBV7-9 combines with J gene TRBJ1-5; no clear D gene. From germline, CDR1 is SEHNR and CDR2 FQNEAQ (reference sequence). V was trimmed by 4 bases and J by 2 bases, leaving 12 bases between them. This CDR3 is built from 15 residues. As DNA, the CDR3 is TGTGCCAGCAGCTCAGATAACGGGGGCAATCAGCCCCAGCATTTT. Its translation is CASSSDNGGNQPQHF.

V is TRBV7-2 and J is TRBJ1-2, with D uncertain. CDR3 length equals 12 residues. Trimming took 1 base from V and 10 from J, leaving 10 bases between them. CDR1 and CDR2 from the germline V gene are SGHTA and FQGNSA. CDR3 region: CASSLVEGLYTF. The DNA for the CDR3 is TGTGCCAGCAGCTTAGTGGAGGGCCTCTACACCTTC.